This T cell receptor (beta chain) was retrieved from a study of blood T cell repertoires in COVID-19. Study-level information: There were acute and convalescent COVID-19 samples, and they came from the United States, Italy and Spain. The cDNA or gDNA used as material had been derived from T cells, B-cell-depleted T cells, or PBMCs.

As originally analysed: Reference gene primer amplification yielded estimated nucleated cell counts. Clones were sequenced by immunoSEQ multiplex PCR, and TCRdb holds only the in-frame ones, with some missing. V and J calls and clone size follow that table, whereas D and trimming were derived from the DNA. Among some 320,000 clones listed, roughly 85% were seen once. Germline V CDR1 and CDR2: SGDLS, YYNGEE. After removal of 5 bases from V and 1 base from J, the junction contained 4 bases not matched to a gene. The CDR3 has 15 residues. The source material was peripheral blood. The chain joins TRBV9 to TRBJ2-1; 9 nucleotides line up with TRBD2. This clonotype originated in a human donor in a cohort sampled during active COVID-19. The CDR3 region has the DNA TGTGCCAGCAGTCCTAGCGGGGTATCCTACAATGAGCAGTTCTTC. Its protein product is CASSPSGVSYNEQFF.